Listed below are T cell receptor beta chains from one sample, sequenced in a study of blood T cells in healthy people across ages. MiXCR was run by TCRdb on the 5' RACE reads, yielding one entry per CDR3 protein. Found here are about 1,400,000 distinct CDR3 sequences, almost 60% of them singletons; the top ten hold 5.5% to 8%. Sequenced: blood. The receptors originated from a man younger than 30 in good health. Both conserved end residues are part of each CDR3. The D gene is left open where the match is weak. Expanded clones are given a class, and other clones once, few, many or no size at all.

len: 11; d_gene: NA; abundance: NA; v_gene: TRBV27; j_gene: TRBJ1-6; CDR3aa: CASSLGGPLHF; CDR3nt: TGTGCCAGCAGTTTAGGGGGACCCCTCCACTTT
len: 16; d_gene: NA; abundance: NA; v_gene: TRBV4-2; j_gene: TRBJ2-1; CDR3aa: CASSQVGDGGTWEQFF; CDR3nt: TGTGCCAGCAGCCAAGTGGGGGATGGGGGGACATGGGAGCAGTTCTTC
len: 15; d_gene: TRBD2; abundance: NA; v_gene: TRBV11-2; j_gene: TRBJ2-1; CDR3aa: CASSLMAGGPDEQFF; CDR3nt: TGTGCCAGCAGCTTAATGGCGGGAGGGCCTGATGAGCAGTTCTTC
len: 16; d_gene: NA; abundance: NA; v_gene: TRBV4-3; j_gene: TRBJ2-3; CDR3aa: CASSQEYVGSTDTQYF; CDR3nt: TGCGCCAGCAGCCAAGAATATGTCGGAAGCACAGATACGCAGTATTTT
len: 11; d_gene: NA; abundance: many; v_gene: TRBV2; j_gene: TRBJ2-7; CDR3aa: CASSVTYEQYF; CDR3nt: TGTGCCAGCAGTGTCACCTACGAGCAGTACTTC
len: 15; d_gene: NA; abundance: NA; v_gene: TRBV27; j_gene: TRBJ1-2; CDR3aa: CASTLSPGVTRGYTF; CDR3nt: TGTGCCAGCACCCTATCACCGGGAGTTACACGGGGCTACACCTTC
len: 14; d_gene: NA; abundance: NA; v_gene: TRBV3-1; j_gene: TRBJ1-6; CDR3aa: CASSPGGGGSPLHF; CDR3nt: TGTGCCAGCAGCCCCGGTGGAGGAGGGTCACCCCTCCACTTT
len: 14; d_gene: NA; abundance: NA; v_gene: TRBV7-2; j_gene: TRBJ1-1; CDR3aa: CASSLLSGAGGAFF; CDR3nt: TGTGCCAGCAGCTTATTGTCCGGTGCCGGGGGAGCTTTCTTT
len: 18; d_gene: TRBD1; abundance: NA; v_gene: TRBV4-3; j_gene: TRBJ2-5; CDR3aa: CASSQERADRGYQETQYF; CDR3nt: TGCGCCAGCAGCCAAGAGCGGGCGGACAGGGGGTACCAAGAGACCCAGTACTTC
len: 15; d_gene: TRBD2; abundance: once; v_gene: TRBV20-1; j_gene: TRBJ2-5; CDR3aa: CSARQLGTRRETQYF; CDR3nt: TGCAGTGCTAGGCAGTTAGGGACTAGAAGAGAGACCCAGTACTTC
len: 17; d_gene: NA; abundance: few; v_gene: TRBV28; j_gene: TRBJ2-7; CDR3aa: CASSSPSTPGSLYEQYF; CDR3nt: TGTGCCAGCAGTTCCCCTTCGACACCGGGTAGTCTCTACGAGCAGTACTTC
len: 14; d_gene: TRBD1; abundance: NA; v_gene: TRBV29-1; j_gene: TRBJ2-2; CDR3aa: CGVAGTGKIGELFF; CDR3nt: TGCGGCGTTGCAGGGACAGGGAAGATCGGGGAGCTGTTTTTT
len: 15; d_gene: NA; abundance: many; v_gene: TRBV7-2; j_gene: TRBJ2-3; CDR3aa: CASSLSGTSTDTQYF; CDR3nt: TGTGCCAGCAGCTTATCAGGGACTAGCACAGATACGCAGTATTTT
len: 16; d_gene: NA; abundance: NA; v_gene: TRBV20-1; j_gene: TRBJ2-3; CDR3aa: CSASEFGSSRTDTQYF; CDR3nt: TGCAGTGCTAGTGAGTTTGGGAGTAGTCGCACAGATACGCAGTATTTT
len: 14; d_gene: TRBD1; abundance: NA; v_gene: TRBV20-1; j_gene: TRBJ1-2; CDR3aa: CSASIQDRGYGYTF; CDR3nt: TGCAGTGCTAGTATTCAGGACAGGGGCTATGGCTACACCTTC
len: 15; d_gene: NA; abundance: NA; v_gene: TRBV4-3; j_gene: TRBJ2-7; CDR3aa: CASSQDWQGYYEQYF; CDR3nt: TGCGCCAGCAGCCAAGATTGGCAGGGCTACTACGAGCAGTACTTC